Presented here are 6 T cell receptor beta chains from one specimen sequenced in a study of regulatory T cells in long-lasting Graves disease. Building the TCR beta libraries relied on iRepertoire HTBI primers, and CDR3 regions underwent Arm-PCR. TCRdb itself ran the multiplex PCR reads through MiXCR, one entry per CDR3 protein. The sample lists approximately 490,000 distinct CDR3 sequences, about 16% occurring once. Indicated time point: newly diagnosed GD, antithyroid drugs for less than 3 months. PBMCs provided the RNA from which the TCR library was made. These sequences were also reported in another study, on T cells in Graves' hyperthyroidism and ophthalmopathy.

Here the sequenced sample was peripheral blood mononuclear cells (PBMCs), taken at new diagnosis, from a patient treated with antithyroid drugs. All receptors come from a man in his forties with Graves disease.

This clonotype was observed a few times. CDR3 nucleotides: TGTGCCAGCAGCTTTCGCGAGACAGGGGGCGTCGAGCAGTACTTC. Its protein is CASSFRETGGVEQYF. The J gene is TRBJ2-7, the V gene TRBV5-8; 10 bases fit TRBD1. Looked up from germline, CDR1 is SGHTS and CDR2 is YDEGEE. The length of the CDR3 is 15 residues. The trim removed 2 bases at V and 6 bases at J, leaving 8 bases unmatched.

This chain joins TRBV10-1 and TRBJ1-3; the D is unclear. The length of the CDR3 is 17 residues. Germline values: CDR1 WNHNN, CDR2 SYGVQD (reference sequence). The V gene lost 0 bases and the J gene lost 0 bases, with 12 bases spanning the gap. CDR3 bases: TGCGCCAGCAGTGAGTCGACCGTGGGTGCCTCTGGAAACACCATATATTTT. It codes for CASSESTVGASGNTIYF.

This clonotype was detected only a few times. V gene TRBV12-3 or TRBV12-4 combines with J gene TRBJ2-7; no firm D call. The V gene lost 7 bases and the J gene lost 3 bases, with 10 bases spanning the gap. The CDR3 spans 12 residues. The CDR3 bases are TGTGCCAGCAAAGGATATGGCTACGAGCAGTACTTC. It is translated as CASKGYGYEQYF.

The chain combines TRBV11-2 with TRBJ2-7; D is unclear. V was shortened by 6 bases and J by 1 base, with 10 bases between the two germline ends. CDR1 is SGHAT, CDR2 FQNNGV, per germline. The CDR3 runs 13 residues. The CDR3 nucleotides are TGTGCCAGCAGATGTACGTCATCCTACGAGCAGTACTTC. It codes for CASRCTSSYEQYF.

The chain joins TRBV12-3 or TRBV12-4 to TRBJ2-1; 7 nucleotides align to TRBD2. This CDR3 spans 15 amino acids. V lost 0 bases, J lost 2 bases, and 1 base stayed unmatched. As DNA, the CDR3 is TGTGCCAGCAGTTTAGCCGGGAGGCCCTACAATGAGCAGTTCTTC. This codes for CASSLAGRPYNEQFF.

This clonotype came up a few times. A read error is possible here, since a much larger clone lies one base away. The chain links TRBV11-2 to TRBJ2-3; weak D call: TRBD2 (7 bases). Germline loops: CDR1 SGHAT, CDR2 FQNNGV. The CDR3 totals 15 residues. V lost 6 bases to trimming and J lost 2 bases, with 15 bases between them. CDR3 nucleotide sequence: TGTGCCAGCAGTCCTAGCGGACAGCCCACAGATACGCAGTATTTT. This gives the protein CASSPSGQPTDTQYF.